This TCR beta chain was sequenced during a study of response to subunit inactivated influenza vaccine. Germline V CDR1 and CDR2: SGHRS, YFSETQ. This CDR3 comprises 14 residues. V lost 3 bases, J lost 4 bases, and 4 bases stayed unmatched. TCRdb redid the calling of the RT-PCR reads with MiXCR, one entry per CDR3 protein. Of about 830,000 distinct CDR3 sequences in the sample, 18% were seen once. This TCR was recovered from a man aged 50 to 59 who received an inactivated influenza vaccine. The V call is TRBV5-1, the J call TRBJ2-3, with TRBD1 matching over 8 bases. The sample consisted of PBMCs from blood, taken around 5 days after vaccination. The CDR3 bases are TGCGCCAGCAGCTCGGACAGGGTCCCAGATACGCAGTATTTT. It encodes CASSSDRVPDTQYF. The full variable domain, rest sourced from reference TRBV5-1 and TRBJ2-3, is KAGVTQTPRYLIKTRGQQVTLSCSPISGHRSVSWYQQTPGQGLQFLFEYFSETQRNKGNFPGRFSGRQFSNSRSEMNVSTLELGDSALYLCASSSDRVPDTQYFGPGTRLTVL.